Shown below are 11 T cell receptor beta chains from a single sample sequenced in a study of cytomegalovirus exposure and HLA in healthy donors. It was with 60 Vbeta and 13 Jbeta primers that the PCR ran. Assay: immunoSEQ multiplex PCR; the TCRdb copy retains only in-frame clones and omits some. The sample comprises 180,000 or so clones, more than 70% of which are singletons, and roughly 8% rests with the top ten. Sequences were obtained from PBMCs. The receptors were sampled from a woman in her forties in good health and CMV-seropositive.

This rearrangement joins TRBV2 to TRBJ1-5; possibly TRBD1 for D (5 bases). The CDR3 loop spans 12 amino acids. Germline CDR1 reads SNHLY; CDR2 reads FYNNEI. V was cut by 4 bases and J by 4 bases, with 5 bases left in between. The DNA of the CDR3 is TGTGCCAGCAGTGCAGGGAATCAGCCCCAGCATTTT. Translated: CASSAGNQPQHF.

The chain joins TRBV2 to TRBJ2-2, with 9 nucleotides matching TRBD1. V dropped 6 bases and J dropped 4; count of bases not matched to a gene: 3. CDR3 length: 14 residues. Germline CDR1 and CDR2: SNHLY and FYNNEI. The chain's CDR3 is CASRGDRVTGELFF. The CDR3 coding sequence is TGTGCCAGCAGGGGGGACAGGGTCACCGGGGAGCTGTTTTTT. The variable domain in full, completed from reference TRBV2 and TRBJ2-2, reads EPEVTQTPSHQVTQMGQEVILRCVPISNHLYFYWYRQILGQKVEFLVSFYNNEISEKSEIFDDQFSVERPDGSNFTLKIRSTKLEDSAMYFCASRGDRVTGELFFGEGSRLTVL.

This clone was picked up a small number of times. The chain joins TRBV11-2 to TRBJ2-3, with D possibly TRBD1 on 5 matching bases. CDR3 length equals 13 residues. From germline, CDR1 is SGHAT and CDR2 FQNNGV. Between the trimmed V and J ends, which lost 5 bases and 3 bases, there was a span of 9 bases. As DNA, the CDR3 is TGTGCCAGCAGCGGATACAGGACAGATACGCAGTATTTT. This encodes CASSGYRTDTQYF.

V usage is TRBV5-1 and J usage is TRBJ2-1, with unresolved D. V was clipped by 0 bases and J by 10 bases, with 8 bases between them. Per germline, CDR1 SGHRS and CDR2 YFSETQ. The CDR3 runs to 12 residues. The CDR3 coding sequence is TGCGCCAGCAGCTTGGGTTTGCGCGAGCAGTTCTTC. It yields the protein CASSLGLREQFF.

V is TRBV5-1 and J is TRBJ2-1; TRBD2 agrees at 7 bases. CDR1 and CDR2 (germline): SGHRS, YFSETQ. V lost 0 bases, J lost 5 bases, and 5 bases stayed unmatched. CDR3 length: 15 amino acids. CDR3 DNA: TGCGCCAGCAGCTTGGGGGAGGGTAGCAACAATGAGCAGTTCTTC. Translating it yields CASSLGEGSNNEQFF.

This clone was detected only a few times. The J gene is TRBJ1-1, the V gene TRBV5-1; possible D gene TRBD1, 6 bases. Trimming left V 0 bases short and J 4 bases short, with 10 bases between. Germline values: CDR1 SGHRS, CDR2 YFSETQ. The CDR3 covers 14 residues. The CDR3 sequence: CASSLAEGGTEAFF. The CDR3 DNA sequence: TGCGCCAGCAGCTTGGCGGAAGGGGGCACTGAAGCTTTCTTT.

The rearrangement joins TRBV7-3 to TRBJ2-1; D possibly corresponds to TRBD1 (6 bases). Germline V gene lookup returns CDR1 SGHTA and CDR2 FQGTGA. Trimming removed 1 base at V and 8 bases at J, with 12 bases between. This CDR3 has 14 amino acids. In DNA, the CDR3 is TGTGCCAGCAGCTTAAGGGGGCAGACCGATGAGCAGTTCTTC. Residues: CASSLRGQTDEQFF.

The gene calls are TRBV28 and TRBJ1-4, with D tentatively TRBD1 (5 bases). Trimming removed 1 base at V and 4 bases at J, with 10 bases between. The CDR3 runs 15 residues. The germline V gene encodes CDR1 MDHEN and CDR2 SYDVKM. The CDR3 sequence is CASSLLGRSNEKLFF. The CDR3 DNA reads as TGTGCCAGCAGTTTATTGGGGCGGAGTAATGAAAAACTGTTTTTT. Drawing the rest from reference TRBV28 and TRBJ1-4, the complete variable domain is DVKVTQSSRYLVKRTGEKVFLECVQDMDHENMFWYRQDPGLGLRLIYFSYDVKMKEKGDIPEGYSVSREKKERFSLILESASTNQTSMYLCASSLLGRSNEKLFFGSGTQLSVL.

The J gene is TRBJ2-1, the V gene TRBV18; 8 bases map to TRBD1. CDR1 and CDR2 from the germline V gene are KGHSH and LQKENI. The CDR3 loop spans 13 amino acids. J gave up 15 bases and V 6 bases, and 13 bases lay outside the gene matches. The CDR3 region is CASSQYVGQGMFF. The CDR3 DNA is TGTGCCAGCTCTCAGTACGTTGGACAGGGTATGTTCTTC.

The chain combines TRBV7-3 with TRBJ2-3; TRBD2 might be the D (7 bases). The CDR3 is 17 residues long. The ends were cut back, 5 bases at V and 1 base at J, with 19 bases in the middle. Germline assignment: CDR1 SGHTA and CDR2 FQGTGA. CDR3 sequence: CASSQRGGPVGTDTQYF. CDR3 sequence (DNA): TGTGCCAGCAGCCAAAGGGGGGGCCCGGTTGGCACAGATACGCAGTATTTT. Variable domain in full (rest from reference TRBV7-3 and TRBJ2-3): GAGVSQTPSNKVTEKGKYVELRCDPISGHTALYWYRQSLGQGPEFLIYFQGTGAADDSGLPNDRFFAVRPEGSVSTLKIQRTERGDSAVYLCASSQRGGPVGTDTQYFGPGTRLTVL.

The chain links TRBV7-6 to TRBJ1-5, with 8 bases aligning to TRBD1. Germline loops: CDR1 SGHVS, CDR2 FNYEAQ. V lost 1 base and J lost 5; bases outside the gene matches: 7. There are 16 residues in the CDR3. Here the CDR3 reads CASSLVAGGLDQPQHF. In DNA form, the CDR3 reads TGTGCCAGCAGCTTAGTAGCAGGGGGCTTAGATCAGCCCCAGCATTTT.